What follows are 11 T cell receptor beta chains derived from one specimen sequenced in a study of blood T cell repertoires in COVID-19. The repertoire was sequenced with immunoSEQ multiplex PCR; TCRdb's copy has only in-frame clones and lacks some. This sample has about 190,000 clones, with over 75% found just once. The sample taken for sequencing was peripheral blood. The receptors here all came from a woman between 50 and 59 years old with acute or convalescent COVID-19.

CDR3 region: CASRTFRGENEKLFF. The CDR3, as DNA: TGTGCCAGCAGGACATTCAGGGGTGAAAATGAAAAACTGTTTTTT. The chain recombines TRBV28 with TRBJ1-4, with TRBD1 as a possible D gene (6 bases). There are 15 residues in the CDR3. V lost 6 bases and J 5 bases, leaving 16 bases between the germline ends. Germline V lookup: CDR1 MDHEN, CDR2 SYDVKM.

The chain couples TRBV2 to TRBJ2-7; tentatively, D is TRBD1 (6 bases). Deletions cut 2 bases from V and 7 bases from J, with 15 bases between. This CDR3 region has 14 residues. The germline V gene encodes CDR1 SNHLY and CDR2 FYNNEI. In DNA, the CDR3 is TGTGCCAGCAGTGAATATCGGGACACAGAAGAGCAGTACTTC. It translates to CASSEYRDTEEQYF.

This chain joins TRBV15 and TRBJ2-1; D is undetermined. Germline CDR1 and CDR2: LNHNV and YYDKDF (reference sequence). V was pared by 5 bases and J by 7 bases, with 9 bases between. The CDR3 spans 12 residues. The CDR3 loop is CATSASGNEQFF. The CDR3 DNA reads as TGTGCCACCAGCGCCTCGGGTAATGAGCAGTTCTTC.

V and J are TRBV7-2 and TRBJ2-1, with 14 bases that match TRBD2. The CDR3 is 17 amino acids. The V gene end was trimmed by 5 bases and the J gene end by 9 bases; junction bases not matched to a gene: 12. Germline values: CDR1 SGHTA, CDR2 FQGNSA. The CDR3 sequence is CASSAAMGLAGATEQFF. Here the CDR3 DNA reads TGTGCCAGCAGCGCGGCTATGGGACTAGCGGGAGCTACTGAGCAGTTCTTC.

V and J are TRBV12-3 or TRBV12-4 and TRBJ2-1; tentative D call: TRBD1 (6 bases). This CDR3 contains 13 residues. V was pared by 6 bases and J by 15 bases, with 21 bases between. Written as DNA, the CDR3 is TGTGCCAGCAGCATTATGCTCAGGGGTTCGCCGTTCTTC. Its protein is CASSIMLRGSPFF.

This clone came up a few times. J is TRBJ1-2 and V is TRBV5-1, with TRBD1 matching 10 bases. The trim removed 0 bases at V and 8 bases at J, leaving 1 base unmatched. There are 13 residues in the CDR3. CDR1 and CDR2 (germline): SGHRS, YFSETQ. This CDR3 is CASSLGDRGGYTF. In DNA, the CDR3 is TGCGCCAGCAGCTTGGGGGACAGGGGCGGCTACACCTTC.

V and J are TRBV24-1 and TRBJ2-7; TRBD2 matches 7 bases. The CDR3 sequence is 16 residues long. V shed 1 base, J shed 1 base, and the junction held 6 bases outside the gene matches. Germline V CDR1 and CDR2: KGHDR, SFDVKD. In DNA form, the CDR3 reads TGTGCCACCAGTGATTTTGGTGGTAGCGGGTCCTACGAGCAGTACTTC. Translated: CATSDFGGSGSYEQYF.

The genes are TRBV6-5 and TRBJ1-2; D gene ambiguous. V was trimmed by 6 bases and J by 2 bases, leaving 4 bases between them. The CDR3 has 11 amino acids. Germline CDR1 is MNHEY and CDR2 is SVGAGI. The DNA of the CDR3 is TGTGCCAGCAGGGAGAACTATGGCTACACCTTC. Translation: CASRENYGYTF.

The CDR3 DNA reads as TGCAGCGTACGGGACAGGGGCATTCAGTACTTC. Its protein product is CSVRDRGIQYF. V is TRBV29-1 and J is TRBJ2-4, with 10 bases that match TRBD1. J gave up 9 bases and V 6 bases, and 2 bases lay outside the gene matches. Germline CDR1 reads SQVTM; CDR2 reads ANQGSEA. The CDR3 runs to 11 residues. Full variable domain (rest looked up from reference TRBV29-1 and TRBJ2-4): SAVISQKPSRDICQRGTSLTIQCQVDSQVTMMFWYRQQPGQSLTLIATANQGSEATYESGFVIDKFPISRPNLTFSTLTVSNMSPEDSSIYLCSVRDRGIQYFGAGTRLSVL.

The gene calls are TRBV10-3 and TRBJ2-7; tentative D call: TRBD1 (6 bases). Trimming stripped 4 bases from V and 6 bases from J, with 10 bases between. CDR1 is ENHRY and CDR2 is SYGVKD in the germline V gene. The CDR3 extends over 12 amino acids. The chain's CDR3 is CAISGTGSEQYF. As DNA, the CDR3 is TGTGCCATCAGTGGCACAGGGTCCGAGCAGTACTTC.

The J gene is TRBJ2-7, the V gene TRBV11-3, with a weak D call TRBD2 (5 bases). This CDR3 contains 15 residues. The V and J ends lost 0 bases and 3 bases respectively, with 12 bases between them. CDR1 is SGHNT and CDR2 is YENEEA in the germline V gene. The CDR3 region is CASSLDSSGLYEQYF. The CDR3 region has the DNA TGTGCCAGCAGCTTAGATTCGAGCGGCCTCTACGAGCAGTACTTC.